This T cell receptor (beta chain) came from a study of graft-versus-host responses after intestinal transplantation. Whole-study context: Multivisceral, liver-intestinal, or isolated intestinal grafts were transplanted into recipients. Induction using anti-thymocyte globulin, followed by tacrolimus and steroids for roughly 3 years, was given to all recipients. Study conclusions and caveats: Ileal or blood samples showed some GvH clones first, and such clones were also found in recipient marrow.

Points on this clone: Its antigen remains unidentified.

Germline assignment: CDR1 KGHSH and CDR2 LQKENI. With 3 bases removed from V and 1 base from J, the gap between germline ends came to 10 bases. The CDR3 consists of 15 residues. Measured with immunoSEQ multiplex PCR; TCRdb has only the in-frame clones, and not every one. This sample has around 7,100 clones; approximately 71% occur once, and the top ten carry 20%. Intraepithelial lymphocytes and lamina propria lymphocytes were released through processing of graft tissue. This specimen consisted of ileum tissue, obtained about 240 days after intestinal transplantation. The J gene is TRBJ1-3, the V gene TRBV18; D ambiguous. The TCR comes from a human patient who received an intestinal transplant, so some T cells may come from the graft donor. The CDR3 loop is CASSPSSGSGNTIYF. The CDR3 DNA reads as TGTGCCAGCTCACCTTCGTCGGGGTCTGGAAACACCATATATTTT.